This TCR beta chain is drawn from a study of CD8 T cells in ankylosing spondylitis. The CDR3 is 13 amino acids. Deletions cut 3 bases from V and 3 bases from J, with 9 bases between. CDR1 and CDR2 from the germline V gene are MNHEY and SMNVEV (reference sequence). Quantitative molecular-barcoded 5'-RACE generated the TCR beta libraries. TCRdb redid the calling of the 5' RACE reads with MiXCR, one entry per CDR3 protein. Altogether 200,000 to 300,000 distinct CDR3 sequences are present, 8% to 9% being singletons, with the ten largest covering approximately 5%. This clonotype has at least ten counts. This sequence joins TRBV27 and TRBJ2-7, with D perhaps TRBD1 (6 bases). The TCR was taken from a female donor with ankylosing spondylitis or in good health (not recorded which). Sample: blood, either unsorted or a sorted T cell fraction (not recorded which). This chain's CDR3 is CASSFLDSYEQYF. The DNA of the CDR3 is TGTGCCAGCAGTTTCCTGGACAGCTACGAGCAGTACTTC.